The clone carrying this TCR beta chain was recorded once. The data originate from a study of shared clonotypes between healthy human individuals. Germline V gene sequence: CDR1 SGHRS, CDR2 YFSETQ. V was shortened by 4 bases and J by 7 bases, with 24 bases between the two germline ends. The CDR3 is made up of 17 amino acids. TCRdb's table, derived via immunoSEQ multiplex PCR, lists solely in-frame clones and lacks some. The sample has approximately 1.5 million clones, 95% to 99% seen once. Sequenced sample: naive CD4+ T cells sorted from blood. Subset here: CD45RA+ positively selected. The sequence derives from a man in his thirties or forties in good health. The chain links TRBV5-1 to TRBJ2-1; D is perhaps TRBD2 (6 bases). CDR3 in DNA: TGCGCCAGCAGCCTCTCCCTGATGGCAGGCGCGGGGAATGAGCAGTTCTTC. It specifies CASSLSLMAGAGNEQFF.